One and the same sample provided the 18 T cell receptor beta chains below, sequenced in a study of blood T cell repertoires in COVID-19. Data came from immunoSEQ multiplex PCR; TCRdb stores just in-frame clones and leaves some out. Of some 200,000 clones listed, around 90% were seen once; the top ten hold over 1.5%. Sequencing used peripheral blood. The origin of the receptors is a man between 65 and 85 years old with acute or convalescent COVID-19.

V is TRBV2 and J is TRBJ2-1; D unresolved. Trimming took off 7 bases at V and 4 bases at J, with 11 bases between the two ends. This CDR3 spans 13 amino acids. Germline CDR1 reads SNHLY; CDR2 reads FYNNEI. CDR3 DNA sequence: TGTGCCAGCAAGGTGGGCTATTACAATGAGCAGTTCTTC. Protein: CASKVGYYNEQFF.

J is TRBJ1-1 and V is TRBV29-1, with D tentatively TRBD1 (6 bases). The CDR3 totals 12 residues. The ends were cut back, 5 bases at V and 4 bases at J, with 11 bases in the middle. CDR1 SQVTM and CDR2 ANQGSEA come from the germline V gene. In nucleotides, the CDR3 is TGCAGCGTTCTGTCAGGGGCCACTGAAGCTTTCTTT. Its protein is CSVLSGATEAFF.

J is TRBJ1-5 and V is TRBV5-5, with D tentatively TRBD1 (5 bases). This CDR3 comprises 14 residues. In germline, CDR1 is SGHKS, CDR2 YYEKEE (reference sequence). Between the trimmed V and J ends, which lost 3 bases and 6 bases, there was a span of 13 bases. CDR3 residues: CASSSFGGGQPQHF. As DNA, the CDR3 is TGTGCCAGCAGCTCCTTCGGGGGGGGTCAGCCCCAGCATTTT.

The chain links TRBV3-1 (or the pseudogene TRBV3-2) to TRBJ1-2; no reliable D call. V shed 3 bases and J shed 8 bases, with 10 bases lying between them. This CDR3 comprises 12 residues. Germline loops: CDR1 LGHDT, CDR2 YNNKEL (reference sequence). In nucleotides, the CDR3 is TGTGCCAGCAGCCACCGAGTTACGGGCTACACCTTC. It specifies CASSHRVTGYTF.

The J gene is TRBJ1-4, the V gene TRBV5-4; D is possibly TRBD1 (5 bases). Trimming shortened V by 4 bases and J by 8 bases, and 18 bases separated the two germline ends. Germline V gene data show CDR1 as SGHNT and CDR2 as YYREEE (reference sequence). CDR3 length: 15 amino acids. CDR3 in DNA: TGTGCCAGCAGCCCTGGTGGGTCAGGGAACGAAAAACTGTTTTTT. Translating it yields CASSPGGSGNEKLFF.

The CDR3 DNA follows: TGTGCCAGCACCATTCTACCGGGACAGGAGCAGTTCTTC. This translates into CASTILPGQEQFF. The gene calls are TRBV12-3 or TRBV12-4 and TRBJ2-1, with 7 bases that match TRBD1. This CDR3 comprises 13 residues. Unmatched junction bases numbered 10, after V lost 7 bases and J lost 10 bases.

The chain uses TRBV9 and TRBJ2-7; D not resolved. The CDR3 length is 13 residues. Germline CDR1 is SGDLS and CDR2 is YYNGEE. V lost 2 bases, J lost 4 bases, and 10 bases lay in between. The CDR3 DNA follows: TGTGCCAGCAGCGTCAACCCTACTTACGAGCAGTACTTC. It specifies CASSVNPTYEQYF.

This rearrangement joins TRBV7-2 to TRBJ1-6; D is possibly TRBD1 (5 bases). Trimming left V 1 base short and J 8 bases short, with 9 bases between. The germline CDR1 and CDR2 sequences are SGHTA and FQGNSA. This CDR3 region has 14 residues. The CDR3 DNA follows: TGTGCCAGCAGCTTAGTGCCAGGGTATTCACCCCTCCACTTT. Protein: CASSLVPGYSPLHF.

This chain links TRBV13 with TRBJ2-1; TRBD2 aligns across 12 bases. The length of the CDR3 is 18 residues. V shed 4 bases, J shed 7 bases, and the junction held 14 bases outside the gene matches. The V gene's germline CDR1 is PRHDT and CDR2 FYEKMQ (reference sequence). The CDR3 here is CASSSTGLAGSLWNEQFF. The CDR3 DNA reads as TGTGCCAGCAGCTCGACCGGACTAGCGGGAAGTTTGTGGAATGAGCAGTTCTTC.

The J gene is TRBJ1-1, the V gene TRBV6-5, with D maybe TRBD1 (6 bases). The CDR3 has 14 residues. Looked up from germline, CDR1 is MNHEY and CDR2 is SVGAGI. The V and J ends lost 6 bases and 3 bases respectively, with 14 bases between them. The CDR3 reads CASRQGGRDTEAFF. Written as DNA, the CDR3 is TGTGCCAGCAGACAAGGGGGAAGGGACACTGAAGCTTTCTTT.

The CDR3 nucleotides are TGTGCCAGTACCTCTGACACCCTCTATGGCTACACCTTC. It encodes CASTSDTLYGYTF. The chain recombines TRBV19 with TRBJ1-2, with D unresolved. This CDR3 spans 13 amino acids. The germline gives CDR1 LNHDA, CDR2 SQIVND (reference sequence). V dropped 7 bases and J dropped 4 bases, with 13 bases sitting between them.

The V gene is TRBV5-5, the J gene TRBJ2-2; TRBD2 aligns across 9 bases. V lost 0 bases to trimming and J lost 4 bases; unmatched junction nucleotides: 4. The CDR3 is 16 amino acids. Germline V gene data show CDR1 as SGHKS and CDR2 as YYEKEE (reference sequence). The CDR3 loop is CASSLAGGRATGELFF. CDR3 DNA: TGTGCCAGCAGCTTGGCCGGCGGGAGGGCCACCGGGGAGCTGTTTTTT.

The chain employs TRBV3-1 (or the pseudogene TRBV3-2) and TRBJ2-2; possible D gene TRBD2, 6 bases. CDR1 and CDR2 (germline): LGHDT, YNNKEL (reference sequence). Between the trimmed V and J ends, which lost 2 bases and 3 bases, there was a span of 10 bases. This CDR3 is built from 15 residues. Here the CDR3 reads CASSQRRVDTGELFF. CDR3 coding DNA: TGTGCCAGCAGCCAACGGAGGGTCGACACCGGGGAGCTGTTTTTT.

The chain uses TRBV11-2 and TRBJ1-4; TRBD1 might be the D (5 bases). V was pared by 5 bases and J by 0 bases, with 10 bases between. Germline CDR1 is SGHAT and CDR2 is FQNNGV. CDR3 length: 15 amino acids. The DNA for the CDR3 is TGTGCCAGCAGCAAAAGACAGACAACTAATGAAAAACTGTTTTTT. This codes for CASSKRQTTNEKLFF.

The chain is built from TRBV11-2 and TRBJ1-3, with 7 bases matching TRBD1. The CDR3 length is 14 residues. From germline, CDR1 is SGHAT and CDR2 FQNNGV. The V gene end was trimmed by 1 base and the J gene end by 6 bases; junction bases not matched to a gene: 3. The CDR3 loop is CASSLVDRANTIYF. CDR3 bases: TGTGCCAGCAGCTTAGTCGACAGGGCAAACACCATATATTTT.

The rearrangement links TRBV9 to TRBJ2-2; 9 bases line up with TRBD2. In germline, CDR1 is SGDLS, CDR2 YYNGEE. Trimming took 0 bases from V and 4 from J; bases not matched to a gene: 7. This CDR3 is 17 amino acids long. In nucleotides, the CDR3 is TGTGCCAGCAGCGTAGCTCAGGCGGGAGGGGGCACCGGGGAGCTGTTTTTT. It encodes CASSVAQAGGGTGELFF.

The V and J genes are TRBV4-2 and TRBJ1-5; D is perhaps TRBD1 (6 bases). This CDR3 has 17 residues. The V gene lost 0 bases and the J gene lost 4 bases, with 16 bases spanning the gap. Germline-derived CDR1 and CDR2 are LGHNA and YNFKEQ. The CDR3 DNA follows: TGTGCCAGCAGCCAAGACCTCACGGACAGCACTAATCAGCCCCAGCATTTT. This translates into CASSQDLTDSTNQPQHF.

The J gene is TRBJ1-4, the V gene TRBV6-5; 8 nucleotides match TRBD1. This CDR3 contains 15 residues. Germline values: CDR1 MNHEY, CDR2 SVGAGI. Trimming took 6 bases from V and 4 from J; bases not matched to a gene: 7. The CDR3 region is CASRDRAVVNEKLFF. In nucleotides, the CDR3 is TGTGCCAGCAGGGACAGGGCCGTAGTTAATGAAAAACTGTTTTTT.